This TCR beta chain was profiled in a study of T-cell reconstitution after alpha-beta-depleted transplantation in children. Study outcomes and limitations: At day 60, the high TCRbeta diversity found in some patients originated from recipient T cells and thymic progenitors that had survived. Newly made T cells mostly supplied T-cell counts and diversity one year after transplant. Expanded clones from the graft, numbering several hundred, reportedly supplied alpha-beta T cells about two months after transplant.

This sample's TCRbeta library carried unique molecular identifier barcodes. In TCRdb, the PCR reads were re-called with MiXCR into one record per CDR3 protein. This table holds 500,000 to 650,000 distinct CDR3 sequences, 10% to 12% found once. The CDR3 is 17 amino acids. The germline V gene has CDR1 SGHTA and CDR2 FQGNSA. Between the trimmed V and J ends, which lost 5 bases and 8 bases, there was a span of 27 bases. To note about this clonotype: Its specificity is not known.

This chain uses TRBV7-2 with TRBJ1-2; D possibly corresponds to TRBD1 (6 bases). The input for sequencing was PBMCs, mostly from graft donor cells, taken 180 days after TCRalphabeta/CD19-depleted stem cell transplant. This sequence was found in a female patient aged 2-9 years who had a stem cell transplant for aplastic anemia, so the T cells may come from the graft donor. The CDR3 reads CASSTTRGLGSKGGYTF. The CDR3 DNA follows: TGTGCCAGCAGCACGACGCGGGGGCTGGGCTCGAAGGGAGGCTACACCTTC.